A single sample is the source of the 31 T cell receptor beta chains below, sequenced in a study of blood T cell repertoires in COVID-19. Profiled with immunoSEQ multiplex PCR; TCRdb holds only in-frame clones, not every one. The sample holds more than 85,000 clones; approximately 85% are singletons and the top ten take around 11%. The source material was peripheral blood. These receptors originate from a human donor in a cohort sampled during active COVID-19.

V gene TRBV24-1 combines with J gene TRBJ2-5; 10 bases match TRBD2. Germline values: CDR1 KGHDR, CDR2 SFDVKD. This CDR3 contains 16 residues. Trimming cost V 3 bases and J 2 bases; bases outside gene matches: 5. DNA of the CDR3: TGTGCCACCAGTGATGGTAGGACTAGCGGACAAGAGACCCAGTACTTC. Residues: CATSDGRTSGQETQYF.

The chain carries TRBV7-2 and TRBJ2-7; no reliable D call. V was clipped by 0 bases and J by 2 bases, with 11 bases between them. The CDR3 extends over 15 amino acids. The V gene's germline CDR1 is SGHTA and CDR2 FQGNSA. CDR3 sequence (DNA): TGTGCCAGCAGCTTAGCAATATACAGCCCCTACGAGCAGTACTTC. Its translation: CASSLAIYSPYEQYF.

This clone was counted at least ten times. CDR3 in DNA: TGTGCCAGCAGCAAAGAGGGGCCGCGGACTAGCGGGAGGCGCAGCATATACGAGCAGTACTTC. This translates into CASSKEGPRTSGRRSIYEQYF. This chain links TRBV21-1 with TRBJ2-7; TRBD2, as called in the table, went unchecked against the DNA. TRBV21-1 is described as a pseudogene. The CDR3 has 21 amino acids.

The chain links TRBV27 to TRBJ2-1, with 9 bases lining up with TRBD2. The CDR3 is made up of 14 amino acids. Trimming cost V 9 bases and J 8 bases; bases outside gene matches: 11. The germline CDR1 and CDR2 sequences are MNHEY and SMNVEV (reference sequence). The CDR3 spells CASYKRGAYYEQFF. In nucleotides, the CDR3 is TGTGCCAGTTACAAGCGGGGGGCTTATTATGAGCAGTTCTTC.

There are a few counts of this clone. Different DNA sequences within this sample yield the same CDR3. V usage is TRBV9 and J usage is TRBJ1-1; no clear D. The CDR3 extends over 13 amino acids. V gave up 0 bases and J gave up 5 bases, with 8 bases separating them. Germline-derived CDR1 and CDR2 are SGDLS and YYNGEE. The CDR3 loop is CASSVDRGTEAFF. In DNA form, the CDR3 reads TGTGCCAGCAGCGTAGACCGAGGGACTGAAGCTTTCTTT.

The rearrangement uses TRBV5-6 and TRBJ2-3; TRBD2 is a possible D gene (5 bases). The V and J ends lost 3 bases and 2 bases respectively, with 16 bases between them. This CDR3 comprises 16 residues. Germline V gene data show CDR1 as SGHDT and CDR2 as YYEEEE. The CDR3 is CASSSPGWRLTDTQYF. DNA of the CDR3: TGTGCCAGCAGCTCCCCGGGATGGCGGCTCACAGATACGCAGTATTTT.

The chain employs TRBV19 and TRBJ2-2, with D uncertain. This CDR3 is 14 amino acids long. The germline CDR1 and CDR2 sequences are LNHDA and SQIVND (reference sequence). Trimming took 2 bases from V and 1 from J, leaving 5 bases between them. This chain's CDR3 is CASSIRRNTGELFF. The DNA of the CDR3 is TGTGCCAGTAGTATAAGGAGGAACACCGGGGAGCTGTTTTTT.

As DNA, the CDR3 is TGTGCCAGCAGCTTAAGTGGGGCGCGAGGAAACACCATATATTTT. It encodes CASSLSGARGNTIYF. V and J are TRBV7-3 and TRBJ1-3, with TRBD1 as a possible D gene (5 bases). Germline-derived CDR1 and CDR2 are SGHTA and FQGTGA. V lost 1 base and J lost 4, with 11 bases in between. The CDR3 sequence is 15 residues long.

The rearrangement uses TRBV5-8 and TRBJ2-3; 13 positions agree with TRBD2. V gave up 4 bases and J gave up 6 bases; unmatched junction bases: 5. The CDR3 is made up of 15 amino acids. Germline assignment: CDR1 SGHTS and CDR2 YDEGEE. The CDR3, as DNA: TGTGCCAGCAGCGAGGGACTAGCGGGGTGGGATACGCAGTATTTT. This translates into CASSEGLAGWDTQYF.

The V gene is TRBV29-1, the J gene TRBJ1-2; D gene ambiguous. Between the trimmed V and J ends, which lost 4 bases and 8 bases, there was a span of 14 bases. The length of the CDR3 is 12 residues. In germline, CDR1 is SQVTM, CDR2 ANQGSEA. The CDR3 DNA reads as TGCAGCGTTGTATATGGGCAGATCGGCTACACCTTC. It codes for CSVVYGQIGYTF.

The J gene is TRBJ2-7, the V gene TRBV7-2, with D possibly TRBD2 on 7 matching bases. The V end was cut by 1 base, the J end by 5 bases, with 15 bases between. The CDR3 runs to 15 residues. From germline, CDR1 is SGHTA and CDR2 FQGNSA. The CDR3 loop is CASSLVAGAGHEQYF. CDR3 in DNA: TGTGCCAGCAGCTTAGTTGCGGGGGCAGGCCACGAGCAGTACTTC.

A single count supports this clone. The V gene is TRBV6-5, the J gene TRBJ1-2, with 7 bases matching TRBD1. This CDR3 is 14 amino acids long. CDR1 and CDR2 from the germline V gene are MNHEY and SVGAGI. Losses at the gene ends were 6 bases for V and 0 bases for J; bases not matched to a gene: 4. The CDR3 sequence: CASSRDRANYGYTF. The CDR3 bases are TGTGCCAGCAGCAGGGACAGAGCTAACTATGGCTACACCTTC.

The chain couples TRBV7-8 to TRBJ2-7, with D possibly being TRBD2 (6 bases). Deletions cut 2 bases from V and 4 bases from J, with 9 bases between. The CDR3 runs to 13 residues. The germline gives CDR1 SGHVS, CDR2 FQNEAQ. CDR3 DNA sequence: TGTGCCAGCAGCTTAAGAAGCGGGTACGAGCAGTACTTC. Translating gives CASSLRSGYEQYF.

The chain links TRBV4-2 to TRBJ2-7; TRBD2 matches at 9 bases. J was trimmed by 5 bases and V by 0 bases; bases with no gene match: 20. In germline, CDR1 is LGHNA, CDR2 YNFKEQ. The length of the CDR3 is 20 residues. CDR3 DNA: TGTGCCAGCAGCCAAGATCTCTCCTTCCCGCGGGGGGGCCTACTACACGAGCAGTACTTC. Translating gives CASSQDLSFPRGGLLHEQYF.

The rearrangement joins TRBV6-1 to TRBJ1-6; no firm D call. Germline loops: CDR1 MNHNS, CDR2 SASEGT. The CDR3 contains 12 residues. Trimming cost V 2 bases and J 13 bases, with 9 bases left between them. The CDR3: CASSESGIPLHF. DNA for the CDR3: TGTGCCAGCAGTGAATCCGGGATCCCCCTCCACTTT.

In this sample, this clone turned up once. The chain employs TRBV7-2 and TRBJ2-2; TRBD1 matches 8 bases. The germline gives CDR1 SGHTA, CDR2 FQGNSA. Trimming removed 5 bases from V and 2 bases from J; junction bases left unmatched: 7. The CDR3 covers 16 residues. DNA for the CDR3: TGTGCCAGCAGCCCGACCGGGACAGGCAACACCGGGGAGCTGTTTTTT. It specifies CASSPTGTGNTGELFF.

This clone has just one count. V and J are TRBV13 and TRBJ1-1, with D possibly being TRBD1 (6 bases). The CDR3 runs to 12 residues. CDR1 and CDR2 (germline): PRHDT, FYEKMQ (reference sequence). Trimming removed 3 bases at V and 8 bases at J, with 10 bases between. CDR3 protein: CASSFGRGEAFF. DNA of the CDR3: TGTGCCAGCAGCTTCGGGAGGGGGGAAGCTTTCTTT. The full variable domain, in which reference TRBV13 and TRBJ1-1 provide the parts outside the CDR3, is AAGVIQSPRHLIKEKRETATLKCYPIPRHDTVYWYQQGPGQDPQFLISFYEKMQSDKGSIPDRFSAQQFSDYHSELNMSSLELGDSALYFCASSFGRGEAFFGQGTRLTVV.

The V and J genes are TRBV19 and TRBJ2-7; maybe TRBD2 (6 bases). This CDR3 has 14 amino acids. Trimming left V 5 bases short and J 7 bases short, with 18 bases between. Germline CDR1 and CDR2: LNHDA and SQIVND (reference sequence). The CDR3 here is CASSPYGGALEQYF. DNA of the CDR3: TGTGCCAGTAGTCCGTATGGCGGGGCCCTGGAGCAGTACTTC.

V usage is TRBV7-9 and J usage is TRBJ2-4; 7 bases line up with TRBD2. This CDR3 contains 18 residues. Trimming took 5 bases from V and 0 from J; bases not matched to a gene: 13. The germline V gene has CDR1 SEHNR and CDR2 FQNEAQ (reference sequence). The CDR3 DNA follows: TGTGCCAGCAGCCTAGAGCGGACTAGGGGTGTAGCCAAAAACATTCAGTACTTC. Protein sequence: CASSLERTRGVAKNIQYF.

Of note for this clone: A junction end diverges from the germline sequence, so it may reflect a read error. J is TRBJ2-7 and V is TRBV30; D perhaps matches TRBD2 (6 bases). The germline V gene encodes CDR1 GTSNPN and CDR2 SVGIG (reference sequence). This CDR3 is 13 amino acids long. In nucleotides, the CDR3 is TGTGCCCGGAGGGGCAGGGCCCGCTACGAGCAGTACTTC. Protein: CARRGRARYEQYF.

This clone was counted ten times or more. This rearrangement joins TRBV19 to TRBJ2-2, with D perhaps TRBD2 (6 bases). V shed 1 base and J shed 4 bases, with 16 bases lying between them. The CDR3 contains 17 residues. Germline V gene data show CDR1 as LNHDA and CDR2 as SQIVND (reference sequence). This chain's CDR3 is CASSIGKSGTFTGELFF. Here the CDR3 DNA reads TGTGCCAGTAGTATAGGAAAGAGTGGGACTTTCACCGGGGAGCTGTTTTTT.

J is TRBJ2-3 and V is TRBV4-2; 13 positions agree with TRBD2. This CDR3 is built from 18 residues. V lost 0 bases to trimming and J lost 3 bases; unmatched junction nucleotides: 6. Germline V gives CDR1 LGHNA, CDR2 YNFKEQ. The CDR3 region has the DNA TGTGCCAGCAGCCAAGATTCTAGGACTAGCGGGGGAACAGATACGCAGTATTTT. It yields the protein CASSQDSRTSGGTDTQYF.

In DNA form, the CDR3 reads TGTGCCAGTAGTGACAGGTCTAACGGGTACAATGAGCAGTTCTTC. It translates to CASSDRSNGYNEQFF. The chain employs TRBV19 and TRBJ2-1; TRBD1 might be the D (6 bases). The CDR3 sequence is 15 residues long. V was trimmed by 5 bases and J by 4 bases, leaving 15 bases between them. Germline V gene sequence: CDR1 LNHDA, CDR2 SQIVND (reference sequence).

As concerns this clone: A junction boundary mismatches the germline segment, possibly from a read error. The chain couples TRBV7-3 to TRBJ2-4; 10 bases align to TRBD2. This CDR3 spans 15 amino acids. CDR1 and CDR2 (germline): SGHTA, FQGTGA. The CDR3 nucleotides read TGTGCCAGCAGCCCTAGCGGGGGAGCCCAAAACATTCAGTACTTC. It is translated as CASSPSGGAQNIQYF.

The CDR3 spells CASSTTSRRGLHSGNTIYF. The DNA for the CDR3 is TGTGCCAGCAGCACCACTAGCAGAAGGGGCCTACACTCTGGAAACACCATATATTTT. This chain connects TRBV6-2 or TRBV6-3 to TRBJ1-3, with D possibly being TRBD1 (5 bases). CDR3 length: 19 residues. CDR1 is MNHEY, CDR2 SVGEGT, per germline. Deletions cut 6 bases from V and 0 bases from J, with 24 bases between.

This chain joins TRBV29-1 and TRBJ1-1, with no clear D. Germline lookup yields CDR1 SQVTM and CDR2 ANQGSEA. CDR3 length equals 14 residues. The germline V and J ends were trimmed by 5 bases and 4 bases, with 17 bases remaining between them. This CDR3 is CSVPRLGAATEAFF. CDR3 sequence (DNA): TGCAGCGTTCCCCGCCTTGGAGCGGCCACTGAAGCTTTCTTT. Looking up the rest from reference TRBV29-1 and TRBJ1-1 gives the full variable domain: SAVISQKPSRDICQRGTSLTIQCQVDSQVTMMFWYRQQPGQSLTLIATANQGSEATYESGFVIDKFPISRPNLTFSTLTVSNMSPEDSSIYLCSVPRLGAATEAFFGQGTRLTVV.

This chain connects TRBV5-5 to TRBJ2-2; D remains unclear. From germline, CDR1 is SGHKS and CDR2 YYEKEE (reference sequence). There are 15 residues in the CDR3. V was clipped by 1 base and J by 2 bases, with 9 bases between them. This CDR3 is CASSLFVSNTGELFF. The CDR3 DNA is TGTGCCAGCAGCTTGTTTGTAAGCAACACCGGGGAGCTGTTTTTT. The entire variable domain, with the rest obtained from reference TRBV5-5 and TRBJ2-2, is as follows: DAGVTQSPTHLIKTRGQQVTLRCSPISGHKSVSWYQQVLGQGPQFIFQYYEKEERGRGNFPDRFSARQFPNYSSELNVNALLLGDSALYLCASSLFVSNTGELFFGEGSRLTVL.

The chain is built from TRBV5-1 and TRBJ2-5, with 7 bases lining up with TRBD2. The CDR3 extends over 14 amino acids. Trimming took 4 bases from V and 1 from J; bases not matched to a gene: 4. Germline CDR1 reads SGHRS; CDR2 reads YFSETQ. The CDR3 protein is CASSEIAGQETQYF. In DNA form, the CDR3 reads TGCGCCAGCAGCGAAATAGCGGGCCAAGAGACCCAGTACTTC.

This clone showed up just once. The genes are TRBV5-4 and TRBJ2-7; 12 positions match TRBD2. The CDR3 is made up of 18 amino acids. With 1 base clipped from V and 2 bases from J, the junction kept 10 bases outside the gene matches. In germline, CDR1 is SGHNT, CDR2 YYREEE (reference sequence). In nucleotides, the CDR3 is TGTGCCAGCAGCTTGTTAACTAGCGGGAGGTCTAGGGCCTACGAGCAGTACTTC. Translating gives CASSLLTSGRSRAYEQYF.

The J gene is TRBJ1-2, the V gene TRBV4-3; 11 nucleotides line up with TRBD1. CDR1 and CDR2 from the germline V gene are LGHNA and YSLEER. This CDR3 comprises 15 residues. The trim removed 0 bases at V and 5 bases at J, leaving 2 bases unmatched. The CDR3 sequence is CASSQDRDRGYGYTF. Written as DNA, the CDR3 is TGCGCCAGCAGCCAAGATAGGGACAGGGGGTATGGCTACACCTTC.

J is TRBJ1-4 and V is TRBV23-1; the D is unclear. TRBV23-1 is reported as an ORF; its role is uncertain. With 2 bases removed from V and 5 bases from J, the gap between germline ends came to 21 bases. The CDR3 length is 18 residues. The chain's CDR3 is CASSQEPVRRTGNEKLFF. For the CDR3, the DNA is TGCGCCAGCAGTCAAGAACCTGTCCGAAGGACGGGGAATGAAAAACTGTTTTTT.